These T cell receptor beta chains were read from a single sample in a study of T-cell reconstitution after alpha-beta-depleted transplantation in children. TCRdb re-derived calls from the PCR reads in MiXCR, one entry per CDR3 protein. Of 170,000 or so distinct CDR3 sequences listed, approximately 7% are singletons. Specimen: PBMCs from the stem cell graft donor, collected from the stem cell graft. The receptors were sampled from a human donor who donated a stem cell graft to a child with Wiskott-Aldrich syndrome. The CDR3 runs from the conserved cysteine through the conserved F or W. A D gene is named only where the DNA matches it firmly. The size of a clone is reported for some rows only, either as once, few or many, or as a class for expanded clones.

v_gene: TRBV29-1
j_gene: TRBJ2-2
d_gene: TRBD1
abundance: many
CDR3nt: TGCAGCGTTGGAGACAGGGTGAACACCGGGGAGCTGTTTTTT
CDR3aa: CSVGDRVNTGELFF

v_gene: TRBV20-1
j_gene: TRBJ2-5
d_gene: TRBD1
abundance: many
CDR3nt: TGCAGTGCTATTAGACCCGGGACAGCCCAAGAGACCCAGTACTTC
CDR3aa: CSAIRPGTAQETQYF

v_gene: TRBV12-3/TRBV12-4
j_gene: TRBJ2-4
d_gene: .
abundance: few
CDR3nt: TGTGCCAGCAGTCCCTCGGGGCTTCGGCGGGGTTTTCAGTACTTC
CDR3aa: CASSPSGLRRGFQYF

v_gene: TRBV12-3/TRBV12-4
j_gene: TRBJ1-2
d_gene: .
abundance: many
CDR3nt: TGTGCCAGCAGTTTACGAGGGCCCTATGGCTACACCTTC
CDR3aa: CASSLRGPYGYTF

v_gene: TRBV2
j_gene: TRBJ2-5
d_gene: .
abundance: .
CDR3nt: TGTGCCAGCAATCCAGGGGTGGGAGAGACCCAGTACTTC
CDR3aa: CASNPGVGETQYF

v_gene: TRBV5-6
j_gene: TRBJ1-1
d_gene: TRBD1
abundance: many
CDR3nt: TGTGCCAGCAGCTCTACAACAGGGGGCACTGAAGCTTTCTTT
CDR3aa: CASSSTTGGTEAFF

v_gene: TRBV24-1
j_gene: TRBJ1-1
d_gene: TRBD1
abundance: many
CDR3nt: TGTGCCACCAGTGAGTCACAGGGGATGAACACTGAAGCTTTCTTT
CDR3aa: CATSESQGMNTEAFF

v_gene: TRBV7-9
j_gene: TRBJ2-4
d_gene: .
abundance: many
CDR3nt: TGTGCCAGCAGCTTAACTGGGGCCAAAAACATTCAGTACTTC
CDR3aa: CASSLTGAKNIQYF

v_gene: TRBV20-1
j_gene: TRBJ2-1
d_gene: TRBD2
abundance: many
CDR3nt: TGCAGTGCTAGAGGACTAGCGGGAGTGAATGAGCAGTTCTTC
CDR3aa: CSARGLAGVNEQFF

v_gene: TRBV5-5
j_gene: TRBJ2-3
d_gene: .
abundance: few
CDR3nt: TGTGCCAGCTCTCGTTGGCAGGCGGCCGCAGATACGCAGTATTTT
CDR3aa: CASSRWQAAADTQYF

v_gene: TRBV7-2
j_gene: TRBJ1-2
d_gene: .
abundance: many
CDR3nt: TGTGCCAGCAGCCGGGACGGGTTCTATGGCTACACCTTC
CDR3aa: CASSRDGFYGYTF

v_gene: TRBV6-5
j_gene: TRBJ2-4
d_gene: TRBD2
abundance: many
CDR3nt: TGTGCCAGCAGTTACGCCTCCGGGAGGGGAAACATTCAGTACTTC
CDR3aa: CASSYASGRGNIQYF

v_gene: TRBV20-1
j_gene: TRBJ2-1
d_gene: .
abundance: many
CDR3nt: TGCAGTGCTCGGCGGCCACTCGACAGCTCCTACAATGAGCAGTTCTTC
CDR3aa: CSARRPLDSSYNEQFF

v_gene: TRBV7-9
j_gene: TRBJ1-1
d_gene: TRBD1
abundance: many
CDR3nt: TGTGCCACGGACAGGTTCGCCGCTGAAGCTTTCTTT
CDR3aa: CATDRFAAEAFF

v_gene: TRBV24-1
j_gene: TRBJ2-1
d_gene: TRBD2
abundance: many
CDR3nt: TGTGCCACCAGTGACCCCCGGGGGGGTGAGCAGTTCTTC
CDR3aa: CATSDPRGGEQFF

v_gene: TRBV5-1
j_gene: TRBJ1-1
d_gene: .
abundance: many
CDR3nt: TGTGCCAGCAGTTTAGGATTGAACACTGAAGCTTTCTTT
CDR3aa: CASSLGLNTEAFF

v_gene: TRBV3-1
j_gene: TRBJ2-1
d_gene: .
abundance: .
CDR3nt: TGTGCCAGCAGCCAAGAAGTAGCGGAATTCAATGAGCAGTTCTTC
CDR3aa: CASSQEVAEFNEQFF

v_gene: TRBV5-1
j_gene: TRBJ1-1
d_gene: .
abundance: many
CDR3nt: TGCGCCAGCAGACCCGGGACAAGAAACACTGAAGCTTTCTTT
CDR3aa: CASRPGTRNTEAFF

v_gene: TRBV6-5
j_gene: TRBJ1-1
d_gene: TRBD1
abundance: many
CDR3nt: TGTGCCAGCAGTCCCGGGACAGGAGCTTTCTTT
CDR3aa: CASSPGTGAFF

v_gene: TRBV6-5
j_gene: TRBJ2-7
d_gene: .
abundance: many
CDR3nt: TGTGCCAGCAGCCTACTTGGGGGCTACGAGCAGTACTTC
CDR3aa: CASSLLGGYEQYF

v_gene: TRBV12-3/TRBV12-4
j_gene: TRBJ2-7
d_gene: .
abundance: many
CDR3nt: TGTGCCAGCAGCCGGGAGTTCATAAGCTACGAGCAGTACTTC
CDR3aa: CASSREFISYEQYF

v_gene: TRBV27
j_gene: TRBJ2-1
d_gene: TRBD1
abundance: few
CDR3nt: TGTGCCAGCAGCCCCCCCGGGACAGGGATAAACAATGAGCAGTTCTTC
CDR3aa: CASSPPGTGINNEQFF

v_gene: TRBV5-1
j_gene: TRBJ2-5
d_gene: TRBD2
abundance: many
CDR3nt: TGCGCCAGCAGCGCATCTACTAGCGGCCAAGAGACCCAGTACTTC
CDR3aa: CASSASTSGQETQYF

v_gene: TRBV6-5
j_gene: TRBJ1-2
d_gene: .
abundance: few
CDR3nt: TGTGCCAGCAGTTACTCGAATTCCCCGGGGGGCGCTCACTATGGCTACACCTTC
CDR3aa: CASSYSNSPGGAHYGYTF

v_gene: TRBV5-1
j_gene: TRBJ2-3
d_gene: TRBD2
abundance: few
CDR3nt: TGCGCCAGCAGCCCTAGCGGGGTCCCAGATACGCAGTATTTT
CDR3aa: CASSPSGVPDTQYF

v_gene: TRBV6-1
j_gene: TRBJ2-7
d_gene: .
abundance: many
CDR3nt: TGTGCCAGCAGTAGGTTCCCCTACTCCTACGAGCAGTACTTC
CDR3aa: CASSRFPYSYEQYF

v_gene: TRBV20-1
j_gene: TRBJ1-1
d_gene: .
abundance: .
CDR3nt: TGCAGTGCCAGTACCCGTGGCAGACCGAACACTGAAGCTTTCTTT
CDR3aa: CSASTRGRPNTEAFF

v_gene: TRBV6-1
j_gene: TRBJ1-6
d_gene: .
abundance: many
CDR3nt: TGTGCCAGCAGCCTTAGGGGGGCGTCTTCACCCCTCCACTTT
CDR3aa: CASSLRGASSPLHF

v_gene: TRBV4-2
j_gene: TRBJ2-7
d_gene: .
abundance: many
CDR3nt: TGTGCCAGCAGCCACCCGGGACCGAACGCTCGCGAGCAGTACTTC
CDR3aa: CASSHPGPNAREQYF

v_gene: TRBV12-3/TRBV12-4
j_gene: TRBJ1-1
d_gene: .
abundance: many
CDR3nt: TGTGCCAGCAGTTTAGCGAGAACCGGCTACACTGAAGCTTTCTTT
CDR3aa: CASSLARTGYTEAFF

v_gene: TRBV5-1
j_gene: TRBJ2-5
d_gene: TRBD2
abundance: .
CDR3nt: TGCGCCAGCAGCTCCGGGACTAGCGGGAGAAGAGAGACCCAGTACTTC
CDR3aa: CASSSGTSGRRETQYF

v_gene: TRBV10-3
j_gene: TRBJ1-5
d_gene: .
abundance: few
CDR3nt: TGTGCCATCAGTGAGAGGGCAGGGGATCTCAATCAGCCCCAGCATTTT
CDR3aa: CAISERAGDLNQPQHF

v_gene: TRBV11-2
j_gene: TRBJ1-1
d_gene: .
abundance: many
CDR3nt: TGTGCCAGCAGCTTACCAGGGTGGACTTTCTTT
CDR3aa: CASSLPGWTFF